This passage covers 19 T cell receptor beta chains from one sample sequenced in a study of human T cells and chemical hapten exposure. As to time point: patch test 2, 6 weeks after DPC sensitization. Treatment denoted: therapeutic diphenylcyclopropenone sensitization with weekly scalp DPC. TCRdb ran MiXCR on the RACE reads and lists one entry per CDR3 protein. The sample has nearly 95,000 distinct CDR3 sequences, about 11% seen once. The starting material was whole blood, obtained in connection with sensitization to the hapten diphenylcyclopropenone (DPC). The receptors stem from a middle-aged man with alopecia areata. Some clones in this sample may be carry-over from other donors' samples.

This clonotype came up many times. The chain links TRBV2 to TRBJ2-7, with unresolved D. Germline assignment: CDR1 SNHLY and CDR2 FYNNEI. The CDR3 consists of 13 residues. V was pared by 2 bases and J by 2 bases, with 7 bases between. The CDR3 protein is CASSESMAYEQYV. The CDR3 DNA is TGTGCCAGCAGTGAAAGCATGGCCTACGAGCAGTACGTC.

This clonotype was detected a few times. The V gene is TRBV6-2 or TRBV6-3, the J gene TRBJ2-5; tentative D call: TRBD2 (6 bases). V lost 4 bases and J 5 bases, leaving 14 bases between the germline ends. Germline V gives CDR1 MNHEY, CDR2 SVGEGT. The CDR3 runs 14 residues. The CDR3 DNA reads TGTGCCAGCAGTTCTACGGGAGTTTGGGAGACCCAGTACTTC. Translating it yields CASSSTGVWETQYF.

CDR3 nucleotides: TGCAGTGGGAGAGGGGGGACTAGCGGGAGGTACAATGAGCAGTTCTTC. It encodes CSGRGGTSGRYNEQFF. V and J are TRBV20-1 and TRBJ2-1, with 15 bases identical to TRBD2. The CDR3 has 16 residues. Per germline, CDR1 DFQATT and CDR2 SNEGSKA (reference sequence). Trimming took 7 bases from V and 4 from J; bases not matched to a gene: 8.

This clonotype was picked up many times. The gene calls are TRBV7-6 and TRBJ2-5; TRBD2 agrees at 9 bases. The germline V gene encodes CDR1 SGHVS and CDR2 FNYEAQ. The V gene end was trimmed by 1 base and the J gene end by 0 bases; junction bases not matched to a gene: 3. This CDR3 comprises 16 residues. The CDR3 nucleotides read TGTGCCAGCAGCTTAGGTAGCGGGGGCTACCAAGAGACCCAGTACTTC. It specifies CASSLGSGGYQETQYF.

This clonotype was recorded a few times. The gene calls are TRBV7-2 and TRBJ1-5; TRBD1 might be the D (5 bases). The CDR3 length is 15 residues. Trimming took off 4 bases at V and 2 bases at J, with 12 bases between the two ends. Germline CDR1 SGHTA, CDR2 FQGNSA. CDR3 nucleotides: TGTGCCAGCAGCTGGGACTGGCAAGGCAATCAGCCCCAGCATTTT. Protein: CASSWDWQGNQPQHF.

There are a few counts of this clonotype. The chain combines TRBV28 with TRBJ2-1; unclear D gene. This CDR3 comprises 12 residues. The V gene's germline CDR1 is MDHEN and CDR2 SYDVKM. V shed 5 bases and J shed 6 bases, with 8 bases lying between them. The CDR3 DNA reads as TGTGCCAGCAGTCCCCCTTTCAATGAGCAGTTCTTC. Translation gives CASSPPFNEQFF.

This clonotype was seen at least ten times. The chain employs TRBV4-3 and TRBJ1-1; 7 positions agree with TRBD1. This CDR3 has 13 residues. After removal of 6 bases from V and 3 bases from J, the junction contained 4 bases not matched to a gene. Germline V CDR1 and CDR2: LGHNA, YSLEER. Here the CDR3 reads CASSTGVDTEAFF. The DNA for the CDR3 is TGCGCCAGCAGTACAGGGGTCGACACTGAAGCTTTCTTT.

This clonotype occurred a few times. V gene TRBV6-5 combines with J gene TRBJ1-1; D gene ambiguous. The V gene's germline CDR1 is MNHEY and CDR2 SVGAGI. Trimming removed 7 bases from V and 8 bases from J, with 17 bases in between. This CDR3 comprises 13 residues. CDR3 loop: CASIGSLGEEAFF. CDR3 in DNA: TGTGCCAGCATTGGCAGCCTGGGCGAAGAAGCTTTCTTT.

The V gene is TRBV29-1, the J gene TRBJ2-6, with 13 bases identical to TRBD2. The CDR3 is made up of 17 amino acids. The germline V gene has CDR1 SQVTM and CDR2 ANQGSEA. J gave up 0 bases and V 5 bases, and 4 bases lay outside the gene matches. This chain's CDR3 is CSVPLAGGASGANVLTF. DNA for the CDR3: TGCAGCGTTCCACTAGCGGGAGGGGCCTCTGGGGCCAACGTCCTGACTTTC. Drawing the rest from reference TRBV29-1 and TRBJ2-6, the complete variable domain is SAVISQKPSRDICQRGTSLTIQCQVDSQVTMMFWYRQQPGQSLTLIATANQGSEATYESGFVIDKFPISRPNLTFSTLTVSNMSPEDSSIYLCSVPLAGGASGANVLTFGAGSRLTVL.

In this sample, this clonotype turned up a few times. V is TRBV6-6 and J is TRBJ2-3, with 8 bases matching TRBD2. V dropped 6 bases and J dropped 12; count of bases not matched to a gene: 8. Looked up from germline, CDR1 is MNHNY and CDR2 is SVGAGI (reference sequence). This CDR3 has 12 amino acids. CDR3: CASRRLAGAQYF. The CDR3 coding sequence is TGTGCCAGCAGACGCCTAGCGGGTGCCCAGTATTTT.

This chain uses TRBV29-1 with TRBJ2-3, with TRBD1 matching over 7 bases. This CDR3 is 14 amino acids long. Germline CDR1 SQVTM, CDR2 ANQGSEA. The V and J ends lost 5 bases and 3 bases, in that order; junction bases with no gene match: 8. DNA of the CDR3: TGCAGCGTTCCAAGGACAGGAACGACAGATACGCAGTATTTT. Protein product: CSVPRTGTTDTQYF.

This clonotype was detected many times. The genes are TRBV5-1 and TRBJ1-4; 7 nucleotides match TRBD1. Germline CDR1 reads SGHRS; CDR2 reads YFSETQ. The CDR3 totals 12 residues. Losses at the gene ends were 4 bases for V and 12 bases for J; bases not matched to a gene: 6. As DNA, the CDR3 is TGCGCCAGCAGCCTAGGACAGGCGGAACTGTTTTTT. This sequence encodes CASSLGQAELFF.

This clonotype was counted many times. The chain employs TRBV6-6 and TRBJ2-1; 9 nucleotides agree with TRBD2. CDR1 is MNHNY, CDR2 SVGAGI, per germline (reference sequence). CDR3 length: 16 amino acids. With V trimmed by 7 bases and J by 6 bases, 13 bases remained unmatched. For the CDR3, the DNA is TGTGCCAGCACCGACCTTGGGCTAGCGGGGTCCAATGAGCAGTTCTTC. It yields the protein CASTDLGLAGSNEQFF.

There are a few counts of this clonotype. The V gene is TRBV4-1, the J gene TRBJ2-3, with TRBD2 as a possible D gene (6 bases). This CDR3 has 18 residues. The V end was cut by 1 base, the J end by 6 bases, with 23 bases between. CDR1 and CDR2 (germline): MGHRA, YSYEKL. CDR3 loop: CASSQVGRNSAGRDTQYF. CDR3 in DNA: TGCGCCAGCAGCCAAGTGGGGAGGAATAGTGCGGGGCGGGATACGCAGTATTTT.

This clonotype was recorded a few times. This sequence joins TRBV6-6 and TRBJ2-5; D tentatively reads TRBD1 or TRBD2 (5 bases each). Trimming took off 8 bases at V and 2 bases at J, with 15 bases between the two ends. The CDR3 spans 14 residues. The germline V gene has CDR1 MNHNY and CDR2 SVGAGI (reference sequence). In DNA form, the CDR3 reads TGTGCCAGCGGACGATGGGACCGACAAGAGACCCAGTACTTC. Protein: CASGRWDRQETQYF.

Ten or more counts support this clonotype. The chain carries TRBV24-1 and TRBJ2-1; possible D gene TRBD1, 5 bases. This CDR3 contains 13 residues. V was pared by 6 bases and J by 5 bases, with 10 bases between. Germline CDR1 reads KGHDR; CDR2 reads SFDVKD. The CDR3 loop is CATSLRVNNEQFF. CDR3 nucleotide sequence: TGTGCCACCAGTCTCAGGGTTAACAATGAGCAGTTCTTC.

CDR3 amino acids: CASSLLGLGAFF. The CDR3 DNA sequence: TGTGCCAGCAGTTTATTGGGACTGGGAGCTTTCTTT. This chain links TRBV28 with TRBJ1-1, with a possible D match to TRBD1 (5 bases). V lost 1 base and J 10 bases, leaving 10 bases between the germline ends. The germline gives CDR1 MDHEN, CDR2 SYDVKM. CDR3 length: 12 amino acids.

This clonotype turned up a few times. The chain is built from TRBV5-1 and TRBJ2-3; D possibly corresponds to TRBD2 (6 bases). The CDR3 consists of 15 residues. The germline V gene encodes CDR1 SGHRS and CDR2 YFSETQ. V was trimmed by 3 bases and J by 3 bases, leaving 14 bases between them. In nucleotides, the CDR3 is TGCGCCAGCAGCTCCGGGAATGCGGGGACAGATACGCAGTATTTT. Translating it yields CASSSGNAGTDTQYF.

The chain's CDR3 is CASSLDRSQGGYTF. Written as DNA, the CDR3 is TGTGCCAGCAGCTTAGATCGGTCCCAAGGGGGCTACACCTTC. The chain is built from TRBV11-2 and TRBJ1-2, with no clear D. V was clipped by 0 bases and J by 8 bases, with 13 bases between them. Germline V gene lookup returns CDR1 SGHAT and CDR2 FQNNGV. This CDR3 has 14 amino acids.